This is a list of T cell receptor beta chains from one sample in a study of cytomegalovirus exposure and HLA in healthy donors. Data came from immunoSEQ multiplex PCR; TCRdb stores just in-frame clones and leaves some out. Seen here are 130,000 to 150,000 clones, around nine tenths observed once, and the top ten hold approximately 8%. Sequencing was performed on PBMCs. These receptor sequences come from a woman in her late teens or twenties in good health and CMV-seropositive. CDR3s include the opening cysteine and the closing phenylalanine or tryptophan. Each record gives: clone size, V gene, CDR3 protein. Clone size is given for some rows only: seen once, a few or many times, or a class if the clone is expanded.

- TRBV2 CASSELQGGTTEAFF
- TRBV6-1 CASSERIRFPGSILYSPLHF
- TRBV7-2 CASSLGVGGAGETQYF
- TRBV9 CASSVGRLAYNEQFF
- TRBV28 CASSGGTSGSADTQYF
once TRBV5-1 CASRTGEAFEQFF
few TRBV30 CAQDRALQETQYF
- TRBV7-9 CASSRGGGDVYGYTF
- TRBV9 CASSVEAGSSYEQYF
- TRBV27 CASSPGTGLITPHF
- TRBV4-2 CASSQEVLAGGSIPSYEQYF